These T cell receptor beta chains were read from a single sample in a study of early T cells in non-severe SARS-CoV-2 infection. TCRdb processed the 5' RACE reads anew with MiXCR; each CDR3 protein has one entry. The sample shows 70,000 to 95,000 distinct CDR3 sequences, roughly 9.6% of them seen only once. The sample comprised whole blood. These receptors originate from an adult who was a healthcare worker with PCR-confirmed SARS-CoV-2 infection or an uninfected control (not recorded which). Both conserved end residues are part of each CDR3. Each record gives: CDR3 length, V gene, J gene, CDR3 protein.

len: 14
v_gene: TRBV10-3
j_gene: TRBJ2-1
CDR3aa: CAISEGQGRNEQFF

len: 14
v_gene: TRBV5-6
j_gene: TRBJ1-2
CDR3aa: CASSLGTETVGYTF

len: 14
v_gene: TRBV7-6
j_gene: TRBJ2-7
CDR3aa: CASSSPGEPYEQYF

len: 13
v_gene: TRBV9
j_gene: TRBJ1-4
CDR3aa: CASSPNRGEKLFF

len: 17
v_gene: TRBV27
j_gene: TRBJ1-5
CDR3aa: CASSLGGRLDSNQPQHF

len: 11
v_gene: TRBV12-3/TRBV12-4
j_gene: TRBJ2-7
CDR3aa: CASRSSYEQYF

len: 14
v_gene: TRBV12-3/TRBV12-4
j_gene: TRBJ1-5
CDR3aa: CASSFLGGDQPQHF

len: 15
v_gene: TRBV12-3/TRBV12-4
j_gene: TRBJ2-3
CDR3aa: CASSFYWGHTDTQYF

len: 15
v_gene: TRBV28
j_gene: TRBJ2-3
CDR3aa: CASSQSGRNTDTQYF

len: 12
v_gene: TRBV7-9
j_gene: TRBJ2-1
CDR3aa: CASSSGINEQFF

len: 13
v_gene: TRBV2
j_gene: TRBJ2-7
CDR3aa: CANLLAGADEQYF

len: 18
v_gene: TRBV5-1
j_gene: TRBJ2-3
CDR3aa: CASSLEWGTSDSTDTQYF

len: 15
v_gene: TRBV5-1
j_gene: TRBJ1-2
CDR3aa: CASSLSGQGAYGYTF

len: 14
v_gene: TRBV3-1
j_gene: TRBJ1-3
CDR3aa: CASSQEGPLNTIYF

len: 15
v_gene: TRBV28
j_gene: TRBJ2-2
CDR3aa: CASRLAGGFTGELFF

len: 13
v_gene: TRBV11-2
j_gene: TRBJ1-6
CDR3aa: CASSVSKNSPLHF

len: 17
v_gene: TRBV6-6
j_gene: TRBJ2-1
CDR3aa: CASSLAGGPSSYNEQFF

len: 14
v_gene: TRBV28
j_gene: TRBJ1-2
CDR3aa: CASRVLGQGGGYTF

len: 12
v_gene: TRBV20-1
j_gene: TRBJ2-7
CDR3aa: CSASEIIYEQYF

len: 13
v_gene: TRBV20-1
j_gene: TRBJ2-7
CDR3aa: CSARGLASYEQYF

len: 17
v_gene: TRBV7-2
j_gene: TRBJ1-2
CDR3aa: CASSESLAAGQIYGYTF

len: 13
v_gene: TRBV11-2
j_gene: TRBJ2-3
CDR3aa: CASSYLRTDTQYF

len: 17
v_gene: TRBV25-1
j_gene: TRBJ2-1
CDR3aa: CASSELGGGSPINEQFF

len: 14
v_gene: TRBV7-2
j_gene: TRBJ1-2
CDR3aa: CVSSPSTGAYGYTF

len: 14
v_gene: TRBV10-1
j_gene: TRBJ2-7
CDR3aa: CASSAGQGLREQYF

len: 13
v_gene: TRBV7-3
j_gene: TRBJ2-3
CDR3aa: CASSFGNTDTQYF

len: 13
v_gene: TRBV20-1
j_gene: TRBJ2-7
CDR3aa: CSARGGHLGEQYF

len: 13
v_gene: TRBV16
j_gene: TRBJ2-2
CDR3aa: CASSQLNTGELFF

len: 17
v_gene: TRBV6-1
j_gene: TRBJ2-1
CDR3aa: CASSEARQALSYNEQFF

len: 17
v_gene: TRBV4-2
j_gene: TRBJ2-5
CDR3aa: CASSHLLAGGSGETQYF

len: 16
v_gene: TRBV4-1
j_gene: TRBJ2-4
CDR3aa: CASSENRGVAKNIQYF

len: 13
v_gene: TRBV12-3/TRBV12-4
j_gene: TRBJ2-2
CDR3aa: CASRQGRTGELFF

len: 14
v_gene: TRBV20-1
j_gene: TRBJ2-5
CDR3aa: CSARDAASRETQYF

len: 15
v_gene: TRBV20-1
j_gene: TRBJ1-1
CDR3aa: CSASLTGTGSTEAFF

len: 14
v_gene: TRBV7-8
j_gene: TRBJ2-7
CDR3aa: CASSASSILYEQYF

len: 16
v_gene: TRBV28
j_gene: TRBJ1-1
CDR3aa: CASSPSSRAWNTEAFF

len: 11
v_gene: TRBV19
j_gene: TRBJ2-7
CDR3aa: CATTGGSEQYF

len: 14
v_gene: TRBV7-2
j_gene: TRBJ2-1
CDR3aa: CASSLAGSLNEQFF

len: 21
v_gene: TRBV5-1
j_gene: TRBJ2-2
CDR3aa: CASSTRRASQGFGYNTGELFF

len: 14
v_gene: TRBV27
j_gene: TRBJ2-7
CDR3aa: CASSSSTGGYEQYF

len: 13
v_gene: TRBV14
j_gene: TRBJ2-2
CDR3aa: CASSLLVAGELFF

len: 16
v_gene: TRBV7-3
j_gene: TRBJ2-3
CDR3aa: CASSPGGTAGTDTQYF

len: 16
v_gene: TRBV18
j_gene: TRBJ2-5
CDR3aa: CASSPRIQDQPETQYF

len: 16
v_gene: TRBV10-1
j_gene: TRBJ2-3
CDR3aa: CASSESTSGRADTQYF

len: 14
v_gene: TRBV7-3
j_gene: TRBJ1-4
CDR3aa: CASPPEAPGEKLFF

len: 14
v_gene: TRBV27
j_gene: TRBJ2-7
CDR3aa: CASSRGQGWYEQYF

len: 13
v_gene: TRBV18
j_gene: TRBJ1-1
CDR3aa: CASSPLLNTEAFF

len: 12
v_gene: TRBV7-9
j_gene: TRBJ2-3
CDR3aa: CASSPRADTQYF

len: 16
v_gene: TRBV3-1
j_gene: TRBJ2-3
CDR3aa: CASTQGGSGTTDTQYF

len: 14
v_gene: TRBV11-2
j_gene: TRBJ2-4
CDR3aa: CASSLGGVSSIQYF

len: 15
v_gene: TRBV24-1
j_gene: TRBJ2-1
CDR3aa: CATSDLGLAGEEQFF

len: 17
v_gene: TRBV7-9
j_gene: TRBJ2-7
CDR3aa: CASSPPEGTVSSYEQYF

len: 13
v_gene: TRBV28
j_gene: TRBJ2-7
CDR3aa: CASSLRDRSEQYF

len: 14
v_gene: TRBV7-6
j_gene: TRBJ2-5
CDR3aa: CASSPTGAQETQYF

len: 15
v_gene: TRBV7-6
j_gene: TRBJ2-7
CDR3aa: CASSRPSGASYEQYF

len: 16
v_gene: TRBV4-2
j_gene: TRBJ2-7
CDR3aa: CASSQDGGTRTYEQYF

len: 17
v_gene: TRBV2
j_gene: TRBJ2-1
CDR3aa: CASRETRTGVMGNEQFF

len: 13
v_gene: TRBV2
j_gene: TRBJ2-5
CDR3aa: CACHAREIETQYF

len: 14
v_gene: TRBV11-2
j_gene: TRBJ2-1
CDR3aa: CASSGGTDRNEQFF